These 29 T cell receptor beta chains share one sample of origin, sequenced in a study of OX40 agonist ivuxolimab in advanced cancers. Method: immunoSEQ multiplex PCR; TCRdb's copy keeps in-frame clones and lacks some. The sample has about 76,000 clones; 70% to 90% are singletons. The starting material was CD4+ or CD8+ T cells sorted from blood, obtained in a trial of the OX40 agonist ivuxolimab. These receptor sequences come from an adult with an advanced solid tumor such as melanoma, head and neck, liver or kidney cancer.

V usage is TRBV9 and J usage is TRBJ2-6; 7 positions agree with TRBD2. Germline values: CDR1 SGDLS, CDR2 YYNGEE. This CDR3 has 18 residues. V lost 4 bases and J lost 0; bases outside the gene matches: 10. CDR3 residues: CASSFSTSPRSGANVLTF. CDR3 nucleotide sequence: TGTGCCAGCAGCTTCTCGACTAGCCCCCGCTCTGGGGCCAACGTCCTGACTTTC.

The chain uses TRBV6-6 and TRBJ1-1; D uncertain. This CDR3 contains 12 residues. CDR1 and CDR2 from the germline V gene are MNHNY and SVGAGI (reference sequence). The V end was cut by 5 bases, the J end by 11 bases, with 15 bases between. The CDR3: CASSGPGGGAFF. The CDR3, as DNA: TGTGCCAGCAGTGGCCCCGGCGGAGGGGCTTTCTTT.

V and J are TRBV2 and TRBJ1-1, with 8 positions matching TRBD1. Germline assignment: CDR1 SNHLY and CDR2 FYNNEI. V was clipped by 9 bases and J by 5 bases; unmatched bases: 8. The CDR3 contains 13 residues. CDR3 residues: CARRTGTRTEAFF. CDR3 in DNA: TGTGCCAGACGGACAGGGACTCGGACTGAAGCTTTCTTT.

The rearrangement links TRBV12-5 to TRBJ2-5, with D possibly matching TRBD2 (5 bases). From germline, CDR1 is LGHNT and CDR2 FRNRAP. The CDR3 is 12 amino acids. V lost 4 bases to trimming and J lost 11 bases, with 14 bases between them. As DNA, the CDR3 is TGTGCTAGTGGTTACCCGATCGGGGAGCAGTACTTC. Its translation: CASGYPIGEQYF.

This clone was found once. The gene calls are TRBV6-5 and TRBJ1-1; D gene ambiguous. Trimming removed 6 bases from V and 4 bases from J, with 15 bases in between. There are 14 residues in the CDR3. Germline assignment: CDR1 MNHEY and CDR2 SVGAGI. This CDR3 is CASSHPGDITEAFF. In DNA form, the CDR3 reads TGTGCCAGCAGCCACCCGGGCGATATCACTGAAGCTTTCTTT.

The rearrangement uses TRBV5-6 and TRBJ1-4; 9 bases are shared with TRBD1. This CDR3 contains 12 residues. Germline CDR1 reads SGHDT; CDR2 reads YYEEEE. Germline trimming cut 4 bases from V and 13 bases from J; bases unmatched to any gene: 5. In nucleotides, the CDR3 is TGTGCCAGCAGCCCGGACAGGGGATCACTGTTTTTT. Translating it yields CASSPDRGSLFF.

The V call is TRBV7-6, the J call TRBJ2-1; D tentatively reads TRBD1 or TRBD2 (5 bases each). Germline lookup yields CDR1 SGHVS and CDR2 FNYEAQ. There are 15 residues in the CDR3. Trimming removed 3 bases from V and 5 bases from J, with 14 bases in between. CDR3 in DNA: TGTGCCAGCAGCTTCGCCGTGGGACGGAACAATGAGCAGTTCTTC. It specifies CASSFAVGRNNEQFF.

This chain joins TRBV5-1 and TRBJ2-7, with 7 nucleotides matching TRBD1. Germline V CDR1 and CDR2: SGHRS, YFSETQ. The V segment lost 0 bases and the J segment 4 bases; nucleotides outside the gene matches: 4. The CDR3 runs to 14 residues. The CDR3 nucleotides read TGCGCCAGCAGCTTGGCCACAGGGGCTTACGAGCAGTACTTC. Translated: CASSLATGAYEQYF.

This clone was observed a single time. The rearrangement uses TRBV5-4 and TRBJ1-3; D call uncertain. The CDR3 covers 14 residues. The germline V and J ends were trimmed by 1 base and 9 bases, with 14 bases remaining between them. Germline V gives CDR1 SGHNT, CDR2 YYREEE (reference sequence). CDR3 in amino acids: CASSLNAGEGTIYF. CDR3 coding DNA: TGTGCCAGCAGCTTGAACGCCGGGGAGGGCACCATATATTTT.

The rearrangement links TRBV7-2 to TRBJ2-6; the D gene is possibly TRBD1 (6 bases). The germline V gene has CDR1 SGHTA and CDR2 FQGNSA. This CDR3 has 16 residues. Trimming shortened V by 5 bases and J by 2 bases, and 13 bases separated the two germline ends. The CDR3 is CASSRPRGTGANVLTF. CDR3 nucleotides: TGTGCCAGCAGCCGACCTAGGGGGACTGGGGCCAACGTCCTGACTTTC.

With respect to this clone: A junction boundary mismatches the germline segment, possibly from a read error. V usage is TRBV20-1 and J usage is TRBJ2-3; TRBD1 aligns across 9 bases. The CDR3 contains 11 residues. In germline, CDR1 is DFQATT, CDR2 SNEGSKA (reference sequence). The CDR3 bases are TGCAGGGCTACAGGGGGCACGACGCAGTATTTT. Translated: CRATGGTTQYF.

The rearrangement joins TRBV18 to TRBJ2-7; 9 bases line up with TRBD2. The length of the CDR3 is 19 residues. The germline V gene encodes CDR1 KGHSH and CDR2 LQKENI. Trimming cost V 0 bases and J 3 bases; bases outside gene matches: 15. The CDR3 DNA follows: TGTGCCAGCTCACCACCGGGCGGGAGGGCCGATTCAATCTTCTACGAGCAGTACTTC. Its protein is CASSPPGGRADSIFYEQYF. The full variable domain, with the rest looked up from reference TRBV18 and TRBJ2-7, is NAGVMQNPRHLVRRRGQEARLRCSPMKGHSHVYWYRQLPEEGLKFMVYLQKENIIDESGMPKERFSAEFPKEGPSILRIQQVVRGDSAAYFCASSPPGGRADSIFYEQYFGPGTRLTVT.

The rearrangement links TRBV15 to TRBJ2-3, with 10 bases aligning to TRBD2. This CDR3 has 16 residues. From germline, CDR1 is LNHNV and CDR2 YYDKDF (reference sequence). Unmatched junction bases numbered 5, after V lost 0 bases and J lost 5 bases. The CDR3 bases are TGTGCCACCAGCAGAGAAAGCGGGGGGGCGAAAGATACGCAGTATTTT. It codes for CATSRESGGAKDTQYF.

The chain carries TRBV6-4 and TRBJ2-3, with no clear D. The CDR3 has 14 amino acids. The germline CDR1 and CDR2 sequences are MRHNA and SNTAGT. Deletions cut 0 bases from V and 0 bases from J, with 4 bases between. CDR3 protein: CASSDSSSTDTQYF. The CDR3 DNA follows: TGTGCCAGCAGTGACTCATCTAGCACAGATACGCAGTATTTT.

Only a few counts were recorded for this clone. The J gene is TRBJ2-1, the V gene TRBV4-1; no reliable D call. Per germline, CDR1 MGHRA and CDR2 YSYEKL. The V end was cut by 0 bases, the J end by 3 bases, with 0 bases between. There are 12 residues in the CDR3. In DNA form, the CDR3 reads TGCGCCAGCAGCCAAGACTACAATGAGCAGTTCTTC. Translating gives CASSQDYNEQFF.

The chain couples TRBV7-8 to TRBJ2-1; 13 bases line up with TRBD2. V trimming: 5 bases; J trimming: 7 bases; junction bases outside the gene matches: 17. The germline gives CDR1 SGHVS, CDR2 FQNEAQ. The CDR3 sequence is 19 residues long. Written as DNA, the CDR3 is TGTGCCAGCAGCCCTACTAGCGGGAGGGCCAAGTTGGGGAATAATGAGCAGTTCTTC. Its protein product is CASSPTSGRAKLGNNEQFF. Supplemented by reference TRBV7-8 and TRBJ2-1, the full variable domain reads GAGVSQSPRYKVAKRGQDVALRCDPISGHVSLFWYQQALGQGPEFLTYFQNEAQLDKSGLPSDRFFAERPEGSVSTLKIQRTQQEDSAVYLCASSPTSGRAKLGNNEQFFGPGTRLTVL.

J is TRBJ1-5 and V is TRBV6-5; D remains unclear. This CDR3 has 15 residues. Germline lookup yields CDR1 MNHEY and CDR2 SVGAGI. Trimming took off 6 bases at V and 0 bases at J, with 12 bases between the two ends. CDR3 in DNA: TGTGCCAGCAGCACGCACTACCCTAGCAATCAGCCCCAGCATTTT. Protein sequence: CASSTHYPSNQPQHF.

V and J are TRBV7-2 and TRBJ2-7; 9 bases line up with TRBD2. This CDR3 contains 18 residues. In germline, CDR1 is SGHTA, CDR2 FQGNSA. The V and J ends lost 1 base and 3 bases, in that order; junction bases with no gene match: 13. The chain's CDR3 is CASSLERQRVAGVYEQYF. CDR3 DNA sequence: TGTGCCAGCAGCTTAGAGCGGCAGCGGGTAGCGGGAGTCTACGAGCAGTACTTC.

The chain recombines TRBV4-3 with TRBJ2-1, with 7 bases fitting TRBD2. V lost 7 bases, J lost 4 bases, and 10 bases stayed unmatched. This CDR3 contains 15 residues. Germline lookup yields CDR1 LGHNA and CDR2 YSLEER. The CDR3 reads CASTPLMGGYNEQFF. The CDR3 bases are TGCGCCAGCACCCCTCTGATGGGGGGGTACAATGAGCAGTTCTTC.

This clone showed up just a few times. The chain has TRBV7-9 and TRBJ1-1; D gene uncertain. The CDR3 spans 14 residues. The germline V gene encodes CDR1 SEHNR and CDR2 FQNEAQ (reference sequence). V lost 5 bases and J lost 0, with 10 bases in between. The CDR3 region is CASSPTAMNTEAFF. The CDR3 nucleotides read TGTGCCAGCAGCCCGACGGCCATGAACACTGAAGCTTTCTTT.

This clone was counted a single time. This sequence joins TRBV18 and TRBJ1-4; D uncertain. Germline CDR1 and CDR2: KGHSH and LQKENI. This CDR3 is built from 15 residues. V lost 6 bases and J lost 4, with 15 bases in between. This chain's CDR3 is CASSRNHAYNEKLFF. CDR3 nucleotides: TGTGCCAGCTCCCGGAACCACGCATATAATGAAAAACTGTTTTTT.

This clone was detected a few times. The chain joins TRBV7-9 to TRBJ2-1; 8 positions agree with TRBD2. CDR1 is SEHNR, CDR2 FQNEAQ, per germline (reference sequence). CDR3 length: 15 residues. The trim removed 1 base at V and 7 bases at J, leaving 6 bases unmatched. Here the CDR3 DNA reads TGTGCCAGCAGCTTAGGGACGGGGGGGCAGAATGAGCAGTTCTTC. Protein product: CASSLGTGGQNEQFF.

The chain uses TRBV7-2 and TRBJ2-7; TRBD2 matches 9 bases. The CDR3 has 14 residues. The V gene's germline CDR1 is SGHTA and CDR2 FQGNSA. Trimming at V came to 0 bases and at J to 4 bases, leaving 1 base not matched to a gene. This CDR3 reads CASSLATSGYEQYF. CDR3 DNA sequence: TGTGCCAGCAGCTTAGCGACTAGCGGTTACGAGCAGTACTTC.

The table lists this clone with a count of one. The sample carries other DNA sequences with the same CDR3. The rearrangement uses TRBV19 and TRBJ1-1; D might be TRBD1 (6 bases). The CDR3 has 13 amino acids. V dropped 1 base and J dropped 8 bases, with 11 bases sitting between them. Germline CDR1 LNHDA, CDR2 SQIVND (reference sequence). The CDR3 spells CASSIGQDLEAFF. The DNA of the CDR3 is TGTGCCAGTAGTATAGGACAGGACCTAGAAGCTTTCTTT.

This clone occurred once. The rearrangement uses TRBV6-4 and TRBJ1-1; TRBD1 aligns across 9 bases. The V gene end was trimmed by 6 bases and the J gene end by 7 bases; junction bases not matched to a gene: 6. From germline, CDR1 is MRHNA and CDR2 SNTAGT. This CDR3 region has 13 residues. The CDR3 loop reads CASSLDRGDEAFF. The CDR3 DNA reads as TGTGCCAGCAGCCTGGACAGGGGCGATGAAGCTTTCTTT.

The chain uses TRBV4-1 and TRBJ2-7, with TRBD1 matching 7 bases. Germline CDR1 and CDR2: MGHRA and YSYEKL. The CDR3 extends over 15 amino acids. The J segment lost 6 bases and the V segment lost 1 base, leaving 9 bases of the junction unmatched. The CDR3: CASSQAGQGVVEQYF. CDR3 bases: TGCGCCAGCAGCCAAGCCGGTCAGGGGGTGGTCGAGCAGTACTTC.

V usage is TRBV7-2 and J usage is TRBJ2-7, with D perhaps TRBD2 (7 bases). V shed 8 bases and J shed 6 bases, with 26 bases lying between them. This CDR3 comprises 16 residues. Germline loops: CDR1 SGHTA, CDR2 FQGNSA. The CDR3 is CASAPTAGEGGPEQYF. The CDR3, as DNA: TGTGCCAGCGCCCCAACGGCGGGAGAAGGGGGTCCCGAGCAGTACTTC.

The V gene is TRBV29-1, the J gene TRBJ2-7; perhaps D is TRBD1 or TRBD2 (5 bases each). Trimming pared 6 bases from V and 0 bases from J, leaving 9 bases between. CDR3 size: 12 residues. Germline CDR1 reads SQVTM; CDR2 reads ANQGSEA. CDR3 coding DNA: TGCAGCGTGGGGGACGGCTCCTACGAGCAGTACTTC. Protein: CSVGDGSYEQYF.

The chain couples TRBV14 to TRBJ2-3, with 13 bases identical to TRBD2. V lost 4 bases to trimming and J lost 3 bases; unmatched junction nucleotides: 7. From germline, CDR1 is SGHDN and CDR2 FVKESK. The CDR3 is 17 residues long. In DNA form, the CDR3 reads TGTGCCAGCAGCCCTTGGACTAGCGGGAGTACGACAGATACGCAGTATTTT. It codes for CASSPWTSGSTTDTQYF.